These T cell receptor beta chains were read from a single sample in a study of blood T cell repertoires in COVID-19. Data came from immunoSEQ multiplex PCR; TCRdb stores just in-frame clones and leaves some out. The sample holds about 310,000 clones, approximately 88% seen once. Sequencing used PBMCs or T cells enriched from blood (not recorded which). These receptor sequences come from a woman aged 18-29 years who had recovered from COVID-19. The CDR3 runs from the conserved cysteine through the conserved F or W. A D gene is named only where the DNA matches it firmly. Clone size is not always given. Where it is, it says once, few, many or a class for expanded clones.

clone size	D gene	V gene	J gene	CDR3 DNA	CDR3 protein
NA	TRBD1	TRBV6-5	TRBJ1-4	TGTGCCAGCCACACAGGGGGGAATGAAAAACTGTTTTTT	CASHTGGNEKLFF
few	TRBD1	TRBV4-1	TRBJ2-1	TGCGCCAGCAGCCAAGCACAGGGGGCTCTGGATGAGCAGTTCTTC	CASSQAQGALDEQFF
NA	NA	TRBV5-1	TRBJ1-1	TGCGCCACCGCCTCGGTGGTGAACACTGAAGCTTTCTTT	CATASVVNTEAFF
NA	TRBD1	TRBV7-8	TRBJ1-6	TGTGCCAGCAGCTTAGACATGAGGGGGCGCGGGGATTCACCCCTCCACTTT	CASSLDMRGRGDSPLHF
NA	NA	TRBV5-6	TRBJ1-5	TGTGCCAGCAGCTTGCTGGCAGGGAGCAATCAGCCCCAGCATTTT	CASSLLAGSNQPQHF
NA	NA	TRBV27	TRBJ2-6	TGTGCCAGCAGTCCTCGGGTCCTTCTGTCTGGGGCCAACGTCCTGACTTTC	CASSPRVLLSGANVLTF
NA	TRBD2	TRBV9	TRBJ2-1	TGTGCCAGCAGCACCCGTTCGGGACTAGCGGGGGGCTCCTACAATGAGCAGTTCTTC	CASSTRSGLAGGSYNEQFF
NA	TRBD2	TRBV3-1/TRBV3-2	TRBJ2-7	TGTGCCAGCAGCCCTGCGACTAGCGGGGCGACATACGAGCAGTACTTC	CASSPATSGATYEQYF
NA	NA	TRBV4-3	TRBJ2-2	TGCGCCAGCAGCCAGTACCCTGAGGACAGTCCCGGGGAGCTGTTTTTT	CASSQYPEDSPGELFF
NA	TRBD1	TRBV6-1	TRBJ1-2	TGTGCCAGCAGTGAATCAGGGGGCATGGGCTACACCTTC	CASSESGGMGYTF
once	NA	TRBV19	TRBJ1-1	TGTGCCAGTAGTACCGGGGGGGCATCCACTGAAGCTTTCTTT	CASSTGGASTEAFF
NA	NA	TRBV28	TRBJ2-7	TGTGCCACGGCGGCGCAGGGGCGCGAGCAGTACTTC	CATAAQGREQYF
NA	NA	TRBV2	TRBJ1-1	TGTGCCAGCAAGCTGAACACTGAAGCTTTCTTT	CASKLNTEAFF
NA	NA	TRBV19	TRBJ2-5	TGTGCCAGTAGTATTCGGGGGTCAGAGACCCAGTACTTC	CASSIRGSETQYF
NA	NA	TRBV18	TRBJ2-7	TGTGCCAGCTCACCTGCGCCCATTAATTATGAGTTCTACGAGCAGTACTTC	CASSPAPINYEFYEQYF
NA	NA	TRBV6-5	TRBJ1-2	TGTGCCAGCAGTTACGCGGAAGATGGCTACACCTTC	CASSYAEDGYTF
NA	NA	TRBV6-5	TRBJ1-1	TGTGCCAGCAGTCCCGAAGGGAGTAAGAACACTGAAGCTTTCTTT	CASSPEGSKNTEAFF
NA	NA	TRBV15	TRBJ1-1	TGTGCCACCAGCAGAGATCTGGGAGCGGGGACTGAAGCTTTCTTT	CATSRDLGAGTEAFF
NA	TRBD1	TRBV6-5	TRBJ2-7	TGTGCCAGCAAACTCCAGGGGGACTCCTACGAGCAGTACTTC	CASKLQGDSYEQYF
NA	TRBD1	TRBV7-3	TRBJ1-2	TGTGCCAGCAGCTTAACCGGGACAGGGAAGAACTATGGCTACACCTTC	CASSLTGTGKNYGYTF
NA	NA	TRBV7-2	TRBJ2-6	TGTGCCAGCAGCTTTGGAGTGGGCTCTGGGGCCAACGTCCTGACTTTC	CASSFGVGSGANVLTF
NA	TRBD2	TRBV9	TRBJ2-3	TGTGCCGGCAGCGTCCCTAGCGGGGTCACCACAGATACGCAGTATTTT	CAGSVPSGVTTDTQYF
NA	NA	TRBV7-2	TRBJ2-1	TGTGCCAGCAGCTTAGAGGGGGTGGGCGGGCTTTACAATGAGCAGTTCTTC	CASSLEGVGGLYNEQFF
once	NA	TRBV2	TRBJ1-1	TGTGCCAGCAGTGAGCCCGGGGACACTGAAGCTTTCTTT	CASSEPGDTEAFF
NA	NA	TRBV5-6	TRBJ1-2	TGTGCCAGCAGCTTGGAGAACTATGATGGCTACACCTTC	CASSLENYDGYTF
NA	NA	TRBV9	TRBJ1-3	TGTGCCAGCAGCGTAGAGGGGATTGGAAACACCATATATTTT	CASSVEGIGNTIYF
NA	NA	TRBV4-3	TRBJ1-1	TGCGCCAGCAGCCAGGTTGGGGGGGGAAGCACTGAAGCTTTCTTT	CASSQVGGGSTEAFF
NA	NA	TRBV19	TRBJ1-1	TGTGCCAGTAGTATACCCCACAGGAACACTGAAGCTTTCTTT	CASSIPHRNTEAFF
NA	NA	TRBV5-6	TRBJ2-6	TGTGCCAGCAGCTTGTTTTTCGCCCGGGGCTCTGGGGCCAACGTCCTGACTTTC	CASSLFFARGSGANVLTF
once	NA	TRBV9	TRBJ2-2	TGTGCCAGCAGCCCCAAGGGGCTCAGGAACACCGGGGAGCTGTTTTTT	CASSPKGLRNTGELFF
NA	NA	TRBV29-1	TRBJ1-1	TGCAGCGTGGAAACGACAGGCCGGACTTTCTTT	CSVETTGRTFF
NA	TRBD1	TRBV19	TRBJ1-1	TGTGCCAGTAGTATAGAAGGGGGCGCTGAAGCTTTCTTT	CASSIEGGAEAFF
NA	NA	TRBV28	TRBJ1-5	TGTGCCAGCAGTTTAACAGGGTGGCCCCAGCATTTT	CASSLTGWPQHF
NA	TRBD1	TRBV28	TRBJ2-7	TGTGCCACCCTGGGACAGGCCTCCTACGAGCAGTACTTC	CATLGQASYEQYF
NA	TRBD1	TRBV15	TRBJ1-2	TGTGCCACCAGCAGGGACAGGGGTGGCTACACCTTC	CATSRDRGGYTF
NA	TRBD1	TRBV27	TRBJ2-2	TGTGCCAGCAGTTTATATGACAGGGCAACGAACACCGGGGAGCTGTTTTTT	CASSLYDRATNTGELFF
NA	TRBD1	TRBV7-9	TRBJ1-5	TGTGCCAGCAGCCTGGGACAGCCCCATCAGCCCCAGCATTTT	CASSLGQPHQPQHF
NA	TRBD2	TRBV19	TRBJ2-7	TGTGCCAGTAGCGACATCGGTCTAGCGGAGGAGCAGTACTTC	CASSDIGLAEEQYF
once	NA	TRBV6-5	TRBJ1-1	TGTGCCAGCAGTCGACGGGAGACCGACACTGAAGCTTTCTTT	CASSRRETDTEAFF
few	NA	TRBV5-8	TRBJ2-7	TGTGCCAGCAGCCTGCAGGGGGAGCAGTACTTC	CASSLQGEQYF
NA	TRBD1	TRBV18	TRBJ2-7	TGTGCCAGCTCGCGAGGCGGGACAGGGGGTGTTGAGCAGTACTTC	CASSRGGTGGVEQYF
NA	NA	TRBV29-1	TRBJ1-6	TGCAGCGTGCAAACGGGTCCCTTCTCTTCACCCCTCCACTTT	CSVQTGPFSSPLHF
NA	TRBD1	TRBV24-1	TRBJ2-1	TGTGCCACCAGTGAACAGGGGGCCTACAATGAGCAGTTCTTC	CATSEQGAYNEQFF
NA	NA	TRBV28	TRBJ1-2	TGTGGAGTTACCTTCAACTATGGCTACACCTTC	CGVTFNYGYTF
once	TRBD2	TRBV7-6	TRBJ2-7	TGTGCCAGCATCTGTAGCGGGGGACCCCTTCCCTTCTACGAGCAGTACTTC	CASICSGGPLPFYEQYF
NA	NA	TRBV19	TRBJ1-2	TGTGCCAGTAGTTCCGGGTCATTTTATGGCTACACCTTC	CASSSGSFYGYTF
few	NA	TRBV4-1	TRBJ1-2	TGCGCCAGCAGCCAAGGGCGGGGTAACGGGAGGGGCGGCTACACCTTC	CASSQGRGNGRGGYTF
NA	NA	TRBV24-1	TRBJ1-5	TGTGCCACCAGTGAACCCACAGGAAATCAGCCCCAGCATTTT	CATSEPTGNQPQHF
NA	NA	TRBV30	TRBJ2-1	TGTGCCTGGAGTATCGAAAGGGGCCTCTACAATGAGCAGTTCTTC	CAWSIERGLYNEQFF
NA	NA	TRBV30	TRBJ2-7	TGTGCCTGGGGACACAACTCCTACGAGCAGTACTTC	CAWGHNSYEQYF
NA	NA	TRBV15	TRBJ1-3	TGTGCCACCAGCAGAGATCTGGGGCACTCTGGAAACACCATATATTTT	CATSRDLGHSGNTIYF
NA	TRBD2	TRBV7-3	TRBJ2-7	TGTGCCAGCAGCCCGCAAGCGGGAGAAATCTACGAGCAGTACTTC	CASSPQAGEIYEQYF
once	TRBD1	TRBV28	TRBJ1-1	TGTGCCAGCAGCTTAGCCGGGACAGGGAGGTCGGCTTTCTTT	CASSLAGTGRSAFF
NA	TRBD1	TRBV2	TRBJ2-7	TGTGCCAGCAAGTGGGGACAGGGGGCCTACGAGCAGTACTTC	CASKWGQGAYEQYF
once	NA	TRBV5-1	TRBJ2-1	TGCGCCAGCAGCTTAAGCGGCTACAATGAGCAGTTCTTC	CASSLSGYNEQFF
NA	TRBD2	TRBV4-1	TRBJ2-7	TGCGCCAGCAGCCCAACTAGCGGCTACTCCTACGAGCAGTACTTC	CASSPTSGYSYEQYF